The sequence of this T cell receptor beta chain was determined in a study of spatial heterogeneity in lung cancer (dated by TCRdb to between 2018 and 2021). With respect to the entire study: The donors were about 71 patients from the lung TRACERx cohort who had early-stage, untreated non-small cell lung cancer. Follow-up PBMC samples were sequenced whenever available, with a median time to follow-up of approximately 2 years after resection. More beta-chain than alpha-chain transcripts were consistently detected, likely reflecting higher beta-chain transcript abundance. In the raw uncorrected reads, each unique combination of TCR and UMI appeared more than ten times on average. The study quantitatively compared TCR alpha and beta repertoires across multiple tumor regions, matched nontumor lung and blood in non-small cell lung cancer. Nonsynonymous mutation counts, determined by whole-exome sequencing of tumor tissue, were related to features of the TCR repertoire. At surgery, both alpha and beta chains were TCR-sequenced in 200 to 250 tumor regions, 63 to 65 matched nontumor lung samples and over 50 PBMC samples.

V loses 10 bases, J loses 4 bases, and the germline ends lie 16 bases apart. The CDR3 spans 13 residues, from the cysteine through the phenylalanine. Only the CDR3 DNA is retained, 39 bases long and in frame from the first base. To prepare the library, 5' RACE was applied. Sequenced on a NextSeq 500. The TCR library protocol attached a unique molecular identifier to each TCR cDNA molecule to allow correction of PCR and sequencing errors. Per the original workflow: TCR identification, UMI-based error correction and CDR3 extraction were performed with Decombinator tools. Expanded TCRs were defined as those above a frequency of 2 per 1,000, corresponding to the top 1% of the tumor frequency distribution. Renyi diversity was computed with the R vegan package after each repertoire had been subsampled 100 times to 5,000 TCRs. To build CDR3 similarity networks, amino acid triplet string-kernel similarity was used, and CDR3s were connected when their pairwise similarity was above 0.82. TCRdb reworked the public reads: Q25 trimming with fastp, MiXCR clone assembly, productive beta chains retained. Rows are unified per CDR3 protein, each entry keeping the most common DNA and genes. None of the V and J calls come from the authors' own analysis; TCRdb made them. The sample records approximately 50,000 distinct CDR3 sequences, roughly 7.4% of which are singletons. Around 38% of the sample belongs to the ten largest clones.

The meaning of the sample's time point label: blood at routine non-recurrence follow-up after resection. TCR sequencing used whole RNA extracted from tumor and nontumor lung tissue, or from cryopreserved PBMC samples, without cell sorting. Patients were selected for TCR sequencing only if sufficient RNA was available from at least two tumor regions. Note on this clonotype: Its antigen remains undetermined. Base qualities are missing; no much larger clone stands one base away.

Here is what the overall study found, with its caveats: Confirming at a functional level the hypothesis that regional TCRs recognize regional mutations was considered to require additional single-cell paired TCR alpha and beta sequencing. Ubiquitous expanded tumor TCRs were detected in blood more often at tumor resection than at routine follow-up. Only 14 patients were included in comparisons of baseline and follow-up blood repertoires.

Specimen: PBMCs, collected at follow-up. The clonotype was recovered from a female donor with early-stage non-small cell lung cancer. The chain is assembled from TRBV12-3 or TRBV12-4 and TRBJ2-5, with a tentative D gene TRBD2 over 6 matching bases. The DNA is TGTGCCATTTCCCGGGGGACCCCAGAGACCCAGTACTTC. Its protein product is CAISRGTPETQYF.